This TCR beta chain was found in a study of shared clonotypes between healthy human individuals. Assay used: immunoSEQ multiplex PCR; TCRdb lists only in-frame clones, some missing. The sample carries about 1.1 million clones, roughly 74% recorded once. Study findings and constraints: Non-shared clonotypes were found to have lower generation probabilities than the clonotypes that were shared by all four of the sorted-subset donors.

V lost 5 bases, J lost 8 bases, and 21 bases lay in between. Per the germline V gene, CDR1 is SGHAT and CDR2 is FQNNGV. This CDR3 spans 15 amino acids. About this clone: Antigen unknown.

Sequencing was done on a sample of memory CD4+ T cells from PBMCs. Subset of the sample: CD45RA-negative fraction. The chain recombines TRBV11-2 with TRBJ1-2; D unresolved. The source of this sequence is a man aged 18 to 35 in good health. Some clones in this sample may be carry-over from other donors' samples. The CDR3 reads CASSATSEGIGGYTF. The CDR3 nucleotides are TGTGCCAGCAGCGCAACTTCGGAGGGTATAGGGGGCTACACCTTC.